This entry lists 15 T cell receptor beta chains sequenced from one sample in a study of T-cell memory formation after mild COVID-19. MiXCR, run by TCRdb on the 5' RACE reads, gives a single entry per CDR3 protein. The sample has about 160,000 distinct CDR3 sequences; roughly 28% are singletons. Sequencing was done on a sample of PBMCs or a T cell subset sorted from them (not recorded which). The receptors originated from an adult woman who had mild COVID-19 (a few samples of this study predate the infection). Cell type and time point are not known.

A few counts support this clonotype. The chain uses TRBV7-2 and TRBJ2-7, with 9 bases matching TRBD2. Germline V gene lookup returns CDR1 SGHTA and CDR2 FQGNSA. The CDR3 spans 13 residues. The trim removed 1 base at V and 10 bases at J, leaving 5 bases unmatched. The CDR3 spells CASSLVGGRVQYF. As DNA, the CDR3 is TGTGCCAGCAGCTTAGTTGGCGGGAGGGTACAGTACTTC.

This chain connects TRBV29-1 to TRBJ2-1; D not certain. Trimming shortened V by 1 base and J by 8 bases, and 12 bases separated the two germline ends. Germline V lookup: CDR1 SQVTM, CDR2 ANQGSEA. CDR3 length: 13 residues. CDR3 DNA: TGCAGCGTTGAAGTAGGCAGGTCGGATGAGCAGTTCTTC. Translation: CSVEVGRSDEQFF.

This clonotype was found a few times. J is TRBJ2-5 and V is TRBV29-1; 7 bases are shared with TRBD1. V lost 7 bases and J lost 5; bases outside the gene matches: 13. Per the germline V gene, CDR1 is SQVTM and CDR2 is ANQGSEA. The CDR3 runs 14 residues. CDR3 DNA sequence: TGCAGCGCAGAGACAGGGCCGCGGATCGAGACCCAGTACTTC. This codes for CSAETGPRIETQYF.

V usage is TRBV12-3 or TRBV12-4 and J usage is TRBJ1-1, with D maybe TRBD1 (6 bases). With 8 bases removed from V and 1 base from J, the gap between germline ends came to 14 bases. The CDR3 is 14 amino acids. CDR3 residues: CASSIGGANTEAFF. The CDR3 DNA reads TGTGCCAGCTCAATCGGGGGCGCGAACACTGAAGCTTTCTTT.

The genes are TRBV20-1 and TRBJ1-1, with D possibly TRBD1 on 5 matching bases. The V end was cut by 3 bases, the J end by 3 bases, with 11 bases between. Germline V CDR1 and CDR2: DFQATT, SNEGSKA (reference sequence). The CDR3 is 13 amino acids. Written as DNA, the CDR3 is TGCAGTGCTAGTATCCCGGGGGACACTGAAGCTTTCTTT. Translation: CSASIPGDTEAFF.

The sample holds many counts of this clonotype. This sequence joins TRBV4-1 and TRBJ2-7; D gene unclear. The CDR3 extends over 13 amino acids. Germline loops: CDR1 MGHRA, CDR2 YSYEKL. V lost 1 base and J lost 0, with 4 bases in between. CDR3 DNA: TGCGCCAGCAGCCAAGTAGGCTCCTACGAGCAGTACTTC. This sequence encodes CASSQVGSYEQYF.

The sample holds a few counts of this clonotype. The chain joins TRBV19 to TRBJ2-5, with TRBD2 matching 8 bases. Germline V CDR1 and CDR2: LNHDA, SQIVND (reference sequence). The CDR3 spans 14 residues. The junction had 7 bases not matched to a gene; V was cut back by 9 bases and J by 1 base. This chain's CDR3 is CASRAGVGQETQYF. The CDR3 bases are TGTGCCAGCAGAGCGGGAGTCGGCCAAGAGACCCAGTACTTC. Together with reference TRBV19 and TRBJ2-5, the CDR3 gives the full variable domain: DGGITQSPKYLFRKEGQNVTLSCEQNLNHDAMYWYRQDPGQGLRLIYYSQIVNDFQKGDIAEGYSVSREKKESFPLTVTSAQKNPTAFYLCASRAGVGQETQYFGPGTRLLVL.

The V call is TRBV3-1, the J call TRBJ2-2; unclear D gene. This CDR3 has 11 amino acids. The V and J ends lost 8 bases and 5 bases respectively, with 6 bases between them. Looked up from germline, CDR1 is LGHDT and CDR2 is YNNKEL (reference sequence). In nucleotides, the CDR3 is TGTGCCAGCTTGGGTACCGGGGAGCTGTTTTTT. It encodes CASLGTGELFF.

This sequence joins TRBV20-1 and TRBJ2-7; 12 bases are shared with TRBD2. V shed 4 bases, J shed 9 bases, and the junction held 10 bases outside the gene matches. From germline, CDR1 is DFQATT and CDR2 SNEGSKA (reference sequence). The CDR3 spans 14 residues. CDR3: CSATRLAGVERQYF. The CDR3 DNA reads as TGCAGTGCTACCCGACTAGCGGGAGTGGAAAGGCAGTACTTC.

The chain links TRBV7-3 to TRBJ2-1; 9 nucleotides match TRBD2. With V trimmed by 3 bases and J by 6 bases, 3 bases remained unmatched. The CDR3 totals 14 residues. CDR1 and CDR2 (germline): SGHTA, FQGTGA. CDR3 sequence: CASSLTSGSNEQFF. The CDR3, as DNA: TGTGCCAGCAGCTTGACTAGCGGTAGCAATGAGCAGTTCTTC.

This chain connects TRBV18 to TRBJ1-6; the D is unclear. Germline V gene data show CDR1 as KGHSH and CDR2 as LQKENI. This CDR3 comprises 15 residues. With 3 bases removed from V and 0 bases from J, the gap between germline ends came to 6 bases. CDR3 sequence (DNA): TGTGCCAGCTCACCCGGATACTCCTATAATTCACCCCTCCACTTT. Amino acid sequence: CASSPGYSYNSPLHF.

This sequence joins TRBV11-1 and TRBJ2-1, with 9 bases aligning to TRBD1. Germline V lookup: CDR1 SGHAT, CDR2 FQDESV (reference sequence). V trimming: 5 bases; J trimming: 3 bases; junction bases outside the gene matches: 2. The CDR3 extends over 14 amino acids. CDR3 sequence (DNA): TGTGCCAGCAGCCAGGACAGGGGCTACAATGAGCAGTTCTTC. Encoded protein: CASSQDRGYNEQFF.

The chain couples TRBV11-2 to TRBJ2-1; D ambiguous. Deletions cut 1 base from V and 5 bases from J, with 9 bases between. Germline CDR1 reads SGHAT; CDR2 reads FQNNGV. This CDR3 comprises 14 residues. CDR3 sequence (DNA): TGTGCCAGCAGCTTAGTCCCGAGTAACAATGAGCAGTTCTTC. Translating it yields CASSLVPSNNEQFF.

This clonotype was seen a few times. The chain carries TRBV12-3 or TRBV12-4 and TRBJ1-1; D may be TRBD1 (5 bases). V was cut by 3 bases and J by 5 bases, with 13 bases left in between. The CDR3 contains 14 residues. The CDR3 nucleotides are TGTGCCAGCAGTTTTAACGGGGGTATGACTGAAGCTTTCTTT. It encodes CASSFNGGMTEAFF.

In its sample, this clonotype was seen a few times. The genes are TRBV29-1 and TRBJ1-6; the match to TRBD1 covers 9 bases. This CDR3 is 13 amino acids long. CDR1 and CDR2 from the germline V gene are SQVTM and ANQGSEA. Unmatched junction bases numbered 3, after V lost 4 bases and J lost 8 bases. In DNA, the CDR3 is TGCAGCGTTGGTGACAGGGGGGATTCACCCCTCCACTTT. Translating gives CSVGDRGDSPLHF.